This is a list of T cell receptor beta chains from one sample in a study of CD8+ T cells in alopecia areata. Measured with immunoSEQ multiplex PCR; TCRdb has only the in-frame clones, and not every one. The sample shows about 190,000 clones, 50% to 60% of them seen only once. Material: CD4+ T cells sorted from blood, obtained at week 4, from a patient treated with tofacitinib. The receptors were sampled from a human donor with alopecia areata. Each CDR3 is given with its conserved first and last residue. Fields, in order: D gene, J gene, V gene, clone size, CDR3 DNA, CDR3 protein. The D gene is left open where the match is weak. Part of the rows lack a size; the others show once, few, many or a class for expanded clones.

>NA|TRBJ2-1|TRBV28|few
TGTGCCAGCAGTGGGGACCTGGGCGGCTCCTACAATGAGCAGTTCTTC
CASSGDLGGSYNEQFF
>NA|TRBJ2-1|TRBV28|NA
TGTGCCAGCAGCACAACCCGTCAGGTAAACGAGCAGTTCTTC
CASSTTRQVNEQFF
>NA|TRBJ2-3|TRBV27|NA
TGTGCCAACCCCTCTAGAGATACGCAGTATTTT
CANPSRDTQYF
>NA|TRBJ2-7|TRBV29-1|few
TGCAGCGTTTGGGGCAGTGGCGAGCAGTACTTC
CSVWGSGEQYF
>NA|TRBJ2-5|TRBV18|NA
TGTGCCAGCTCACGGACTGTGGAGGGTCGGGAGACCCAGTACTTC
CASSRTVEGRETQYF
>NA|TRBJ2-6|TRBV29-1|NA
TGCAGCGTCCAGACAGGCCTCTCTGGGGCCAACGTCCTGACTTTC
CSVQTGLSGANVLTF
>TRBD1|TRBJ1-2|TRBV6-5|NA
TGTGCCAGCAGTGGCAGGGGGTGGGGCGGCGGCTACACCTTC
CASSGRGWGGGYTF
>NA|TRBJ1-1|TRBV29-1|NA
TGCAGCGGTGCCGCGCAGTCAAACACTGAAGCTTTCTTT
CSGAAQSNTEAFF
>NA|TRBJ2-5|TRBV10-3|NA
TGTGCCATCAGTGATTTGGGAGAGACCCAGTACTTC
CAISDLGETQYF
>NA|TRBJ1-1|TRBV29-1|NA
TGCAGCGTTGAAGATCCATACACTGAAGCTTTCTTT
CSVEDPYTEAFF
>NA|TRBJ2-3|TRBV29-1|NA
TGCAGCGCAGTATCCGGGGTTCGGGTAGATACGCAGTATTTT
CSAVSGVRVDTQYF
>NA|TRBJ2-5|TRBV5-6|NA
TGTGCCAGCAGTCGGGACACCCAAGAGACCCAGTACTTC
CASSRDTQETQYF
>TRBD2|TRBJ2-7|TRBV23-1|once
TGCGCCAGCAGTCAATCGCAGCGGGGTCCCTACGAGCAGTACTTC
CASSQSQRGPYEQYF
>NA|TRBJ2-3|TRBV28|NA
TGTGCCAGCAGTTTTTTTAGAGGAGGAGATACGCAGTATTTT
CASSFFRGGDTQYF
>NA|TRBJ2-7|TRBV11-1|NA
TGTGCCAGCAGCTTAGAGCCCACGAGCTCCTACGAGCAGTACTTC
CASSLEPTSSYEQYF
>NA|TRBJ2-3|TRBV2|NA
TGTGCCAGCAGTGAAGAGTGGCGCGGTACGCAGTATTTT
CASSEEWRGTQYF
>NA|TRBJ1-5|TRBV30|NA
TGTGCCTGGAGTCCTGACCACAATCAGCCCCAGCATTTT
CAWSPDHNQPQHF
>NA|TRBJ2-5|TRBV9|few
TGTGCCAGCAGCCCAACCATGACGGGTGGGGAGACCCAGTACTTC
CASSPTMTGGETQYF
>TRBD2|TRBJ2-3|TRBV6-5|NA
TGTGCCAGCACCTCAGTAGGGAGGGGCCCAGATACGCAGTATTTT
CASTSVGRGPDTQYF
>NA|TRBJ2-7|TRBV9|NA
TGTGCCAGCAGCCGGCGGTGGCGGGACTACGAGCAGTACTTC
CASSRRWRDYEQYF
>NA|TRBJ2-3|TRBV5-1|few
TGCGCCAGCAGCATGATCCTCCGCGGCCCCGCGGATACGCAGTATTTT
CASSMILRGPADTQYF
>TRBD2|TRBJ2-5|TRBV29-1|NA
TGCAGCACTGGAACACCGGGACTAGCGGGAGTTGGGGAGACCCAGTACTTC
CSTGTPGLAGVGETQYF
>TRBD2|TRBJ2-7|TRBV4-1|NA
TGCGCCAGCAGCCAAGATGGACTAGCGGGAGACGAGCAGTACTTC
CASSQDGLAGDEQYF
>NA|TRBJ1-1|TRBV15|NA
TGTGCCACCAGCAAACCAAGAGGGGTTGGCACTGAAGCTTTCTTT
CATSKPRGVGTEAFF
>NA|TRBJ2-1|TRBV10-3|NA
TGTGCCATCAGGGAACACAATGAGCAGTTCTTC
CAIREHNEQFF
>NA|TRBJ2-7|TRBV11-2|NA
TGTGCCAGCAGCGCCATCTACGAGCAGTACTTC
CASSAIYEQYF
>NA|TRBJ2-5|TRBV10-3|NA
TGTGCCATCAGTGACAGCAGGGCCGACGAGACCCAGTACTTC
CAISDSRADETQYF
>TRBD2|TRBJ2-5|TRBV9|few
TGTGCCAGCAGCGCGGAGCAGGGAGGGCACCAAGAGACCCAGTACTTC
CASSAEQGGHQETQYF
>TRBD2|TRBJ2-5|TRBV23-1|NA
TGCGCCACCGGGGGGGGCCAAGAGACCCAGTACTTC
CATGGGQETQYF
>TRBD2|TRBJ2-1|TRBV11-2|NA
TGTGCCAGCAGCTTAACGGGAGGATATAATGAGCAGTTCTTC
CASSLTGGYNEQFF
>TRBD1|TRBJ2-3|TRBV27|NA
TGTGCCAGCAGTTCCCGGACAGGGGGCGGGCGCGCAGATACGCAGTATTTT
CASSSRTGGGRADTQYF
>NA|TRBJ2-4|TRBV5-6|NA
TGTGCCAGCAGTCGACAGGATGGCATTCAGTACTTC
CASSRQDGIQYF